This TCR beta chain came from a study of shared clonotypes between healthy human individuals. Looked up from germline, CDR1 is LNHDA and CDR2 is SQIVND (reference sequence). The CDR3 totals 14 residues. Trimming pared 7 bases from V and 4 bases from J, leaving 14 bases between. TCRdb keeps only in-frame clones here, not all; method: immunoSEQ multiplex PCR. The table has 2.3 million or so clones, approximately 93% seen once. This clone was seen only once. The clonotype comes from a man aged 18 to 35 in good health. Some clones in this sample may be carry-over from other donors' samples. The sequencing sample was made of naive CD4+ T cells from PBMCs. The subset: CD45RA+ positively selected. This chain joins TRBV19 and TRBJ1-5; D perhaps matches TRBD1 (5 bases). CDR3 nucleotide sequence: TGTGCCAGTACCAAAGACAGAAGGAATCAGCCCCAGCATTTT. Its translation is CASTKDRRNQPQHF.